This TCR beta chain was sequenced during a study of high-grade serous ovarian cancer treatment subgroups. Overall study: Each sample yielded on average around 7,000 unique TCR beta rearrangements from 13,000 or so reads.

Sequenced by immunoSEQ multiplex PCR; TCRdb stores in-frame clones only, minus some. The sample holds around 2,000 clones; about 66% are singletons and the top ten take 12% to 15%. To note about this clone: The antigen is undetermined.

Tumor tissue was taken before any definitive surgery or chemotherapy was given. Study observations and caveats: Higher neoantigen levels went with greater TCR clonal relatedness. Tumors within one patient showed repertoire similarity of roughly 0.1 to 0.8.

CDR3 length equals 11 residues. J lost 13 bases, V lost 4 bases, and 2 bases had no gene match. Germline V gene sequence: CDR1 MNHEY, CDR2 SVGAGI. This clonotype originated in a human donor with high-grade serous ovarian cancer. Sequenced material: tumor tissue. The rearrangement links TRBV6-5 to TRBJ2-3; TRBD1 aligns across 10 bases. CDR3 sequence: CASSSGTGEYF. As DNA, the CDR3 is TGTGCCAGCAGTTCCGGGACAGGGGAGTATTTT.